This T cell receptor (beta chain) is drawn from a study of blood T cells in healthy people across ages (dated by TCRdb to between 2015 and 2017). With respect to the entire study: In model experiments, template switching captured about one uniquely barcoded TCR beta cDNA molecule for every two T cells. Age-related changes in TCR beta repertoire diversity were measured in the study by deep sequencing normalized with unique cDNA molecular identifiers. Donors were grouped into four age groups: young (average roughly 15 years), middle-aged (less than 40), aged (roughly 67) and long-lived (about 90). Two additional independent replicas of 1 million unique cDNA reads from the same blood draw were analyzed for two donors (one aged 18 to 30 and one aged 80 or older). The paper as a whole reports these results and caveats: As age increased, observed TCR beta diversity per million T cells dropped in a roughly linear way, and a significant reduction was already evident by age about 40. Conclusive comparison of naive and antigen-experienced compartments was prevented by the profiling of bulk unsorted PBMCs. Total diversity estimates from one million sequenced T cells were considered lower bounds and underestimates. There was a strong correlation between observed TCR beta diversity and the percentage of naive T cells measured by flow cytometry. Compared with the aged group, the long-lived group had more naive CD4+ T cells, fewer expanded clones and increased TCR diversity, suggesting age selection. The CMV infection status of donors was not known, potentially confounding age-related changes in expanded clonotypes.

Measured from the cysteine to the phenylalanine, the CDR3 is 17 residues long. Only the CDR3 region is kept as DNA, spanning 51 bases read in frame from base 1. Trimming takes 4 bases off V and 7 bases off J; junction bases not matched to a gene: 17. CDR1 and CDR2, per the germline V gene (reference sequence), are SGHKS and YYEKEE. This clonotype was picked up a small number of times. What antigen it recognizes has not been identified. Per-nucleotide qualities are absent, and no much larger clonotype sits a single base away. Donors were 40 or so systemically healthy Caucasian individuals from Russia aged roughly 6 to 90 years. Ten milliliters of peripheral blood were collected from each donor into EDTA-treated Vacutainer tubes. Ficoll-Paque density-gradient centrifugation was used to isolate PBMCs, with at least 6 million obtained per sample. Trizol reagent was used to extract total RNA from the PBMCs, yielding at least 6 micrograms per sample. For every donor, an aliquot of PBMCs went through flow cytometry to measure the percentages of naive CD45RAhigh/CD27high T cells.

The method was 5' RACE. The reads were generated on an Illumina HiSeq 2500. A second PCR of 7 to 11 cycles was run with a J-beta primer mix and a sample-barcoded 5' primer. Each TCR beta cDNA molecule received a unique molecular identifier from a template-switch 5' adaptor carrying 12 random nucleotides. Each sample yielded at least 3 million CDR3-containing paired-end reads. First-strand cDNA was synthesized from all RNA with the Mint cDNA synthesis kit, primed by a TRBC-specific oligonucleotide. All cDNA was treated with uracil-DNA glycosylase and then went through a first 18-cycle PCR with the universal primers M1SS and BC2_uni_R. Per the source publication's procedure: For normalization, 1 million high-quality reads were randomly selected from each sample, with every read carrying a distinct molecular identifier. Reads with shared molecular identifiers were discarded instead of being binned into consensus sequences. MiTCR, set to a Q25 quality threshold and the strictest error-elimination algorithm, was used for CDR3 identification, clonotype clustering and error correction. A nonparametric unseen species model with Euler transformation was used to estimate lower-bound total TCR beta diversity. TCRdb reran the public reads through fastp at Q25 and MiXCR, keeping productive beta chains. Entries are consolidated by CDR3 protein sequence, retaining the most common genes and DNA. The V and J calls were determined by TCRdb, not by the authors. The sample contains around 800,000 distinct CDR3 sequences, about a quarter of them found a single time. The ten largest make up approximately 2.9% of the sample.

These records were also assigned to another study, of T cells of mothers and their children. From the second report: Nine systemically healthy Caucasian individuals served as donors, namely three mothers together with their six children. cDNA synthesis used all of the extracted RNA, with about 1.5 ug of RNA in each 15 ul reaction. Sample barcodes and 2-4 random nucleotides were added via the M1S primer in the second PCR. Over 9.5 million TCR beta CDR3 reads were obtained for each mother, and 2.7 million or so reads were obtained for each child. In both related and unrelated pairs, thymic selection shapes the output of TCR recombination in a similar way, with inherited differences having only a minor effect. Normalized repertoire overlap was always slightly but never significantly higher in related than unrelated mother-child pairs. Persistent microchimeric T cell clones were not detected, at a sensitivity of approximately 98 clones per million clonotypes. Deep NGS was used in the study to compare the TCR beta repertoires of mothers and children and to look for features that separate related mother-child pairs from unrelated individuals. The mean age was roughly 40 +/- 4 years for the mothers and approximately 11 +/- 4 years for the children. After adapter ligation was performed with NEBNext reagents, the libraries were sequenced on an Illumina HiSeq 2000 with 100+100 nt paired-end reads. To avoid cross-contamination, the mother libraries and the child libraries were prepared a month apart and sequenced in separate runs. Between roughly 500,000 and 2,000,000 distinct TCR beta clonotypes were identified per donor. Naive TCR beta clonotypes were estimated from low-frequency clonotypes matched to each donor's FACS-determined naive share, without sorting.

Recombination joined TRBV5-5 with TRBJ2-1; 7 central nucleotides agree with TRBD1. This clonotype was sampled from a boy between 10 and 17 years old in good health. The sample comprised blood. The sequenced DNA: TGTGCCAGCAGCATGAACAGGGGAGTAAGCAGAGGGAATGAGCAGTTCTTC. It specifies CASSMNRGVSRGNEQFF.